This TCR beta chain is from a study of T cells in Graves' hyperthyroidism and ophthalmopathy. The study's findings and limits: With a median lead of approximately six months before onset, the model predicted ophthalmopathy.

This clonotype was recorded many times. What it recognizes is unknown. RNA transcripts gave rise to amplified TCR beta CDR3 regions. During a first-round RT-PCR of the TCR CDR3, the HTBI primer set was used. Via MiXCR, TCRdb re-called the multiplex PCR reads, giving one row per CDR3 protein. The sample carries 380,000 or so distinct CDR3 sequences, less than 15% recorded once. Patients between 18 and 65 years old had hyperthyroidism, newly diagnosed and lasting under 2 months. The blood sample was taken at first hyperthyroidism diagnosis, before any ophthalmopathy symptoms. From approximately 9.3 ml of fresh peripheral blood, PBMCs were isolated. The trim removed 5 bases at V and 1 base at J, leaving 7 bases unmatched. Germline V lookup: CDR1 SEHNR, CDR2 FQNEAQ (reference sequence). The CDR3 is made up of 16 amino acids.

Material: blood. This receptor was obtained from a young man with Graves' hyperthyroidism that later progressed to Graves' ophthalmopathy. The chain carries TRBV7-9 and TRBJ2-2, with 7 bases lining up with TRBD1. Here the CDR3 reads CASSPPGQENTGELFF. The CDR3 nucleotides are TGTGCCAGCAGCCCCCCCGGACAGGAGAACACCGGGGAGCTGTTTTTT.